This T cell receptor beta chain was obtained from a study of T cells in Graves' hyperthyroidism and ophthalmopathy. Whole-study findings and limits: Most clonotypes expanded in the thyroid (above 0.001) were also present in blood.

The CDR3 covers 14 residues. Between the trimmed V and J ends, which lost 1 base and 6 bases, there was a span of 12 bases. Germline CDR1 and CDR2: SEHNR and FQNEAQ (reference sequence). Template material for amplifying TCR beta CDR3 regions consisted of RNA transcripts. The HTBI primer set was used in a first-round RT-PCR of the TCR CDR3. TCRdb independently ran MiXCR on the multiplex PCR reads; one entry per CDR3 protein. The sample comprises 700,000 or so distinct CDR3 sequences, roughly 14% of which are singletons, and approximately 12% rests with the top ten. In this sample, this clonotype turned up a few times. What it recognizes is unknown. Ophthalmopathy cases scored 3 or more on the Clinical Activity Score and 4 or more on NOSPECS grade, with duration below 3 months. Criteria for exclusion of patients were uncontrolled infection, other autoimmune disease, pregnancy or lactation. Cells are PBMCs isolated from roughly 9.2 ml of fresh blood.

The sequence came from a woman aged 45-65 years with Graves' ophthalmopathy. The material sequenced was blood. The V and J genes are TRBV7-9 and TRBJ1-2; no clear D gene. The CDR3 reads CASSLEMPVDGYTF. In DNA, the CDR3 is TGTGCCAGCAGCTTAGAGATGCCAGTGGATGGCTACACCTTC.